The 18 T cell receptor beta chains in this list originate from one sample, sequenced in a study of cytomegalovirus exposure and HLA in healthy donors. The PCR ran on 60 Vbeta and 13 Jbeta primers. Only in-frame clones appear in the TCRdb table, and some are missing; sequencing was by immunoSEQ multiplex PCR. The sample records approximately 110,000 clones, around 78% being singletons. Sequencing input: PBMCs. The receptors originated from a man aged 40-49 years in good health and CMV-seronegative.

The chain combines TRBV19 with TRBJ1-5; D is uncertain. The CDR3 has 11 amino acids. CDR1 is LNHDA and CDR2 is SQIVND in the germline V gene (reference sequence). CDR3 coding DNA: TGTCCGTCTTATAGCAATCAGCCCCAGCATTTT. This translates into CPSYSNQPQHF.

This chain joins TRBV7-2 and TRBJ2-5, with 11 bases aligning to TRBD2. There are 16 residues in the CDR3. J was trimmed by 2 bases and V by 2 bases; bases with no gene match: 4. Germline V CDR1 and CDR2: SGHTA, FQGNSA. The CDR3 coding sequence is TGTGCCAGCAGCTTACTCCGACTAGCGGGGCAAGAGACCCAGTACTTC. Protein: CASSLLRLAGQETQYF.

The chain has TRBV6-1 and TRBJ2-5; 9 bases match TRBD2. The better agreement between TRBJ2-7 and the DNA end casts doubt on the J call. The CDR3 contains 15 residues. CDR1 is MNHNS, CDR2 SASEGT, per germline. CDR3 sequence reads: CASSEERTSAYEQYF. The CDR3 nucleotides are TGTGCCAGCAGTGAAGAAAGGACTAGCGCTTACGAGCAGTACTTC.

This clone has just one count. The sample holds other DNA sequences that translate to the same CDR3. The chain links TRBV18 to TRBJ1-1; 10 nucleotides align to TRBD1. Germline values: CDR1 KGHSH, CDR2 LQKENI. Germline trimming cut 6 bases from V and 0 bases from J; bases unmatched to any gene: 1. This CDR3 spans 14 amino acids. CDR3 coding DNA: TGTGCCAGCTCCGGACAGGGGGTGAACACTGAAGCTTTCTTT. It is translated as CASSGQGVNTEAFF.

The chain is built from TRBV2 and TRBJ2-2, with a possible D match to TRBD2 (6 bases). CDR1 SNHLY and CDR2 FYNNEI come from the germline V gene. The CDR3 consists of 17 residues. Trimming stripped 3 bases from V and 1 base from J, with 15 bases between. Here the CDR3 reads CASSDVLRRGNTGELFF. The CDR3 nucleotides are TGTGCCAGCAGTGACGTACTGAGGCGGGGGAACACCGGGGAGCTGTTTTTT.

This chain uses TRBV14 with TRBJ2-3, with 9 bases identical to TRBD2. This CDR3 has 17 amino acids. J lost 0 bases, V lost 0 bases, and 4 bases had no gene match. The germline V gene encodes CDR1 SGHDN and CDR2 FVKESK. DNA of the CDR3: TGTGCCAGCAGCCAAGAATTAGCGGGGGCGAGCACAGATACGCAGTATTTT. Translation gives CASSQELAGASTDTQYF.

The rearrangement joins TRBV28 to TRBJ1-6, with 8 positions matching TRBD1. The germline CDR1 and CDR2 sequences are MDHEN and SYDVKM. The CDR3 covers 15 residues. After removal of 6 bases from V and 9 bases from J, the junction contained 10 bases not matched to a gene. The CDR3 DNA sequence: TGTGCCAGCAGGGAAGAAGACAGGGGAGTTTCACCCCTCCACTTT. The encoded protein is CASREEDRGVSPLHF.

The chain carries TRBV5-1 and TRBJ2-3; D unresolved. The CDR3 spans 13 residues. The V end lost 1 base, the J end lost 3 bases, and 6 bases lay between the germline ends. Looked up from germline, CDR1 is SGHRS and CDR2 is YFSETQ. DNA of the CDR3: TGCGCCAGCAGCTTGAATCCAACAGATACGCAGTATTTT. This codes for CASSLNPTDTQYF.

The CDR3 bases are TGTGCCAGCAGCTTTCAACCGGGACAGGGTTTGTCGGAGCAGTTCTTC. It is translated as CASSFQPGQGLSEQFF. This chain uses TRBV11-2 with TRBJ2-1, with 9 bases aligning to TRBD1. This CDR3 region has 16 residues. With V trimmed by 3 bases and J by 10 bases, 13 bases remained unmatched. The V gene's germline CDR1 is SGHAT and CDR2 FQNNGV.

Only a few counts were recorded for this clone. This chain joins TRBV30 and TRBJ1-6; 9 bases align to TRBD1. The V and J ends lost 2 bases and 10 bases, in that order; junction bases with no gene match: 12. This CDR3 contains 16 residues. CDR1 and CDR2 from the germline V gene are GTSNPN and SVGIG (reference sequence). The CDR3 coding sequence is TGTGCCTGGAGTACTCCCGGGACAGGGTTTAGGTCACCCCTCCACTTT. This sequence encodes CAWSTPGTGFRSPLHF.

The chain couples TRBV9 to TRBJ2-7; 9 bases are shared with TRBD2. CDR1 is SGDLS, CDR2 YYNGEE, per germline. V trimming: 0 bases; J trimming: 4 bases; junction bases outside the gene matches: 5. This CDR3 has 15 residues. The chain's CDR3 is CASSVGGSGGYEQYF. For the CDR3, the DNA is TGTGCCAGCAGCGTAGGAGGTAGCGGGGGATACGAGCAGTACTTC.

Regarding this clone: An end of the junction differs from the germline gene, which may be a read error. The chain couples TRBV7-7 to TRBJ2-7, with no clear D. The CDR3 contains 13 residues. Germline V gives CDR1 SSHAT, CDR2 FNYEAQ (reference sequence). CDR3: CASSLDRSYEQYF. Written as DNA, the CDR3 is TGTGCTAGCAGCTTAGATCGTAGCTACGAGCAGTACTTC.

The chain recombines TRBV15 with TRBJ2-7; 7 positions agree with TRBD2. CDR1 and CDR2 (germline): LNHNV, YYDKDF (reference sequence). Trimming cost V 5 bases and J 6 bases; bases outside gene matches: 16. The CDR3 loop spans 16 amino acids. CDR3 nucleotides: TGTGCCACCAGCTCCCGGGGATGGGGGGGGAAAGGCGAGCAGTACTTC. This sequence encodes CATSSRGWGGKGEQYF.

The chain uses TRBV7-8 and TRBJ2-2; 7 nucleotides agree with TRBD1. Germline CDR1 reads SGHVS; CDR2 reads FQNEAQ. The V gene end was trimmed by 3 bases and the J gene end by 3 bases; junction bases not matched to a gene: 4. The CDR3 runs 15 residues. The CDR3 reads CASSFDRADTGELFF. The DNA for the CDR3 is TGTGCCAGCAGCTTCGACAGGGCGGACACCGGGGAGCTGTTTTTT.

The chain couples TRBV14 to TRBJ2-1, with TRBD2 identical over 11 bases. There are 15 residues in the CDR3. Germline trimming cut 4 bases from V and 4 bases from J; bases unmatched to any gene: 3. CDR1 is SGHDN, CDR2 FVKESK, per germline. The CDR3 coding sequence is TGTGCCAGCAGCCTAGCGGGGGGGCGTTACAATGAGCAGTTCTTC. Its protein product is CASSLAGGRYNEQFF.

The V call is TRBV10-2, the J call TRBJ2-1, with D possibly matching TRBD2 (5 bases). The V and J ends lost 3 bases and 4 bases respectively, with 7 bases between them. The CDR3 runs to 13 residues. The germline V gene encodes CDR1 WSHSY and CDR2 SAAADI. The CDR3 region is CASSDGVYNEQFF. The CDR3 nucleotides read TGCGCCAGCAGTGACGGGGTGTACAATGAGCAGTTCTTC.

V usage is TRBV4-2 and J usage is TRBJ1-1, with 8 bases lining up with TRBD1. V shed 1 base and J 0 bases; nucleotides not matched to a gene: 7. Germline assignment: CDR1 LGHNA and CDR2 YNFKEQ. CDR3 length equals 17 residues. CDR3: CASSQGRQGRMNTEAFF. CDR3 DNA sequence: TGTGCCAGCAGCCAAGGGAGACAGGGGCGTATGAACACTGAAGCTTTCTTT.

This clone turned up a few times. This sequence joins TRBV12-5 and TRBJ1-5, with 11 bases fitting TRBD1. J lost 3 bases, V lost 4 bases, and 11 bases had no gene match. Per the germline V gene, CDR1 is LGHNT and CDR2 is FRNRAP. This CDR3 comprises 18 residues. The CDR3 sequence: CASGWGQGGPTSNQPQHF. CDR3 DNA sequence: TGTGCTAGTGGTTGGGGACAGGGGGGCCCGACGTCCAATCAGCCCCAGCATTTT. Full variable domain (remainder filled in from reference TRBV12-5 and TRBJ1-5): DARVTQTPRHKVTEMGQEVTMRCQPILGHNTVFWYRQTMMQGLELLAYFRNRAPLDDSGMPKDRFSAEMPDATLATLKIQPSEPRDSAVYFCASGWGQGGPTSNQPQHFGDGTRLSIL.